This paragraph reports one T cell receptor beta chain. Original analysis: Researchers report that nucleated cell counts were estimated from reference gene primer amplification. Produced via immunoSEQ multiplex PCR; TCRdb's table is partial and in-frame only. The V and J calls and clone size were taken over from that table, and D and trimming were inferred from the DNA. The sample yields 390,000 or so clones, around 86% seen once. There are 12 residues in the CDR3. CDR1 and CDR2 (germline): MNHEY, SVGAGI. Trimming at V came to 6 bases and at J to 5 bases, leaving 4 bases not matched to a gene. This record belongs to a study of blood T cell repertoires in COVID-19. Across the study: Sites across the United States, Italy and Spain contributed samples from acute and convalescent COVID-19.

The sequenced material came from peripheral blood. This chain connects TRBV6-5 to TRBJ2-7; TRBD1 aligns across 7 bases. The origin of this receptor is a woman aged 25 to 39 with active or convalescent COVID-19. The CDR3 DNA sequence: TGTGCCAGCAGAGACAGGGCCCACGAGCAGTACTTC. This translates into CASRDRAHEQYF.